This entry is about one T cell receptor (beta chain). Its target is unknown. The CDR3 has 13 amino acids. Per the germline V gene, CDR1 is SEHNR and CDR2 is FQNEAQ (reference sequence). Trimming cost V 4 bases and J 6 bases; bases outside gene matches: 5. PBMCs served as the source from which CD4+ and CD8+ T cells were sorted. This sample was taken from a study of CD8+ T cells in alopecia areata. Study results and caveats: Against the mouse data, patients shared TCRs less clearly, possibly for HLA reasons. Elevated clonality characterized lesional scalp relative to normal scalp, particularly in alopecia totalis/universalis. Normal skin's resident alphabeta T cells are sequenced alongside lesional scalp T cells.

As the sequencing template, cDNA was produced by extracting RNA and reverse transcribing it. Profiling relied on immunoSEQ multiplex PCR, and the TCRdb table lists in-frame clones only, not all of them. The data contain roughly 150,000 clones, roughly 60% of them singletons. The sequence was collected from a human donor in good health. The rearrangement joins TRBV7-9 to TRBJ1-1; the match to TRBD1 covers 7 bases. Sequencing was performed on CD8+ T cells sorted from blood. The CDR3 region has the DNA TGTGCCAGCAGCTCGACAGGGCCTCCTGAAGCTTTCTTT. It is translated as CASSSTGPPEAFF.